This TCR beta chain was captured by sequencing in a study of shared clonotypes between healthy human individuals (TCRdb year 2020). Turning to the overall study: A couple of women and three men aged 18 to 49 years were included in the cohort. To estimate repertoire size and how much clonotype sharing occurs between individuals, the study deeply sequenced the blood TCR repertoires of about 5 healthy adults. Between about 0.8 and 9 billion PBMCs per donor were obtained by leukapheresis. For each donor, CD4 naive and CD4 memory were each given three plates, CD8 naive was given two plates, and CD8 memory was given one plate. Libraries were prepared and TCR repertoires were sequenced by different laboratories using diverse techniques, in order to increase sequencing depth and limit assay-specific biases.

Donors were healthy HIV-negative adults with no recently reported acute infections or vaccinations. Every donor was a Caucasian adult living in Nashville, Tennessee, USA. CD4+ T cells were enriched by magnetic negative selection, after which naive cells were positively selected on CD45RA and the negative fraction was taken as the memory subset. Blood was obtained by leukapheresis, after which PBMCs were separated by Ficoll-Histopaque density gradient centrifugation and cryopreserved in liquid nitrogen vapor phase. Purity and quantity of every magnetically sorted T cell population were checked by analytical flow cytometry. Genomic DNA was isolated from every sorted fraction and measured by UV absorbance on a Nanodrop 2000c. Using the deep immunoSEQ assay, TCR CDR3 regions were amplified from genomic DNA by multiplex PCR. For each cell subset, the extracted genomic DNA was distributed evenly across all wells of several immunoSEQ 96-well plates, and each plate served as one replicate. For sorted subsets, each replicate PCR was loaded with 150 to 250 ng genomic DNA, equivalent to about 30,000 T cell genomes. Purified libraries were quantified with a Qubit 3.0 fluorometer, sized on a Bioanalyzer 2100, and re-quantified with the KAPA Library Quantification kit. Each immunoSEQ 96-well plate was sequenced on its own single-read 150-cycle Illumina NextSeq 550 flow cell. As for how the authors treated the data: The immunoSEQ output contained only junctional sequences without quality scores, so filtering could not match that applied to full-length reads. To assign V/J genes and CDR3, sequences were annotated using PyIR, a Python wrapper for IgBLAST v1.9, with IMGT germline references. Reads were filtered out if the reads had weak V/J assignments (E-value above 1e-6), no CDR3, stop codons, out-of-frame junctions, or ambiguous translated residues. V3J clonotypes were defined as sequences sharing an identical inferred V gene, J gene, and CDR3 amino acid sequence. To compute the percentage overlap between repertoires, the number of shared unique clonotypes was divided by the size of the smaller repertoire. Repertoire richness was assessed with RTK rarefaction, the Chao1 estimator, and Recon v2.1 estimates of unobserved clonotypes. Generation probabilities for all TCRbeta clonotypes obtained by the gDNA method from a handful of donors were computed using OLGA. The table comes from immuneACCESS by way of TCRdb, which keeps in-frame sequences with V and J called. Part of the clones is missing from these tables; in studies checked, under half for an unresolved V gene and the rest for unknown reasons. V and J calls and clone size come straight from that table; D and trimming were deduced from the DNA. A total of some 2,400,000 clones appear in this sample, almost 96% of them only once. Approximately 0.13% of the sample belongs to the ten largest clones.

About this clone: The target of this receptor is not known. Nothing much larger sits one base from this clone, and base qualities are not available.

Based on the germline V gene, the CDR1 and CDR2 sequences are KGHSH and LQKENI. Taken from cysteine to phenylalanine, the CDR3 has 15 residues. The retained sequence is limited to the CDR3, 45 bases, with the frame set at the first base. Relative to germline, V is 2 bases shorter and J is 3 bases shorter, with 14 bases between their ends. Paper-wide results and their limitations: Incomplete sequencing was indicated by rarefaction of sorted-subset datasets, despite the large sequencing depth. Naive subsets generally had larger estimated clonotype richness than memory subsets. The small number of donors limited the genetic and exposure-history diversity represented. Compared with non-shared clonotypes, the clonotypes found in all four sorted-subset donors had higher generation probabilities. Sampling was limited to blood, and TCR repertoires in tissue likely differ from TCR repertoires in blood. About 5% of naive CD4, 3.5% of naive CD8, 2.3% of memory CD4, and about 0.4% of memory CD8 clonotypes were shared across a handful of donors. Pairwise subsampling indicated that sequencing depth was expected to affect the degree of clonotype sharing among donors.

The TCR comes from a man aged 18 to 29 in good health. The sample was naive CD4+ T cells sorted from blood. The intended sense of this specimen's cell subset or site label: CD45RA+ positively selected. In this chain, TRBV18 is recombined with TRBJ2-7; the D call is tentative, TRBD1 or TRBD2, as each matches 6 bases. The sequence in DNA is TGTGCCAGCTCACCATCTGAGGGGGAGGACTACGAGCAGTACTTC. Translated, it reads CASSPSEGEDYEQYF.